A single T cell receptor beta chain is shown here with its context. Its specific antigen is unknown. No much larger clone exists at a distance of one base, and base qualities are not known. The method behind the library was 5' RACE. Instrument on record: Illumina HiSeq 2500. A second PCR of roughly 6 to 12 cycles was performed with a sample-barcoded 5' primer and a J-beta primer mix. A template-switch 5' adaptor carrying 12 random nucleotides introduced a unique molecular identifier onto each TCR beta cDNA molecule. At least 2.5 million CDR3-containing paired-end reads were obtained from each sample. The Mint cDNA synthesis kit, primed by a TRBC-specific oligonucleotide, was used to synthesize first-strand cDNA from all RNA. Following uracil-DNA glycosylase treatment, all cDNA underwent a first 18-cycle PCR with the universal primers M1SS and BC2_uni_R. Regarding the original processing steps: For normalization, 1 million high-quality reads, each with a distinct molecular identifier, were randomly selected from each sample. Reads sharing molecular identifiers were discarded rather than binned into consensus sequences. MiTCR, run with a Q25 quality threshold and the strictest error-elimination algorithm, handled CDR3 identification, clonotype clustering and error correction. A nonparametric unseen species model with Euler transformation was used to estimate lower-bound total TCR beta diversity. TCRdb took the public reads, trimmed them with fastp at Q25, ran MiXCR for clone calling and kept in-frame beta chains. All rows with the same CDR3 protein become a single entry with the most common DNA and genes. These V and J calls derive from TCRdb rather than the authors' analysis. The sample includes about 1,400,000 distinct CDR3 sequences, with 59% observed a single time. The leading ten clones occupy 6.5% to 8% of the sample.

Trimming at the junction amounts to 10 bases on V and 5 bases on J, and the germline ends lie 18 bases apart. The CDR3 sequence holds 13 residues, the cysteine and phenylalanine included. Here the CDR3 DNA is all that survives: 39 bases in frame from base 1. CDR1 MNHEY and CDR2 SMNVEV were looked up in the germline V gene (reference sequence). The sample belongs to a study of blood T cells in healthy people across ages (dated by TCRdb to between 2015 and 2017). At the level of the whole study: In model experiments, template switching captured roughly one uniquely barcoded TCR beta cDNA molecule for every two T cells. To track age-related changes in TCR beta repertoire diversity, the study relied on deep sequencing normalized with unique cDNA molecular identifiers. The donors were split into four age groups: young (average around 17 years), middle-aged (roughly 39), aged (over 55) and long-lived (over 80). To avoid experimental bias, donors of different ages were distributed randomly across sequencing lanes. For two donors (one aged 18 to 29 and one aged 80 or older), the study analyzed two additional independent replicas of 1 million unique cDNA reads from the same blood draw.

Systemically healthy Caucasian individuals from Russia, 35 to 40 in total and aged roughly 6 to 100 years, were included as donors. Around 9.7 milliliters of peripheral blood were collected from each donor into EDTA-treated Vacutainer tubes. Ficoll-Paque density-gradient centrifugation was used to isolate PBMCs, with at least 6.5 million per sample. Trizol reagent was used to extract total RNA from the PBMCs, yielding at least 5.5 micrograms per sample. Naive CD45RAhigh/CD27high T cell percentages were measured by flow cytometry on a PBMC aliquot from every donor. Summary of the overall study and its limitations: Donor CMV infection status was unknown, potentially confounding age-related changes in expanded clonotypes. Observed TCR beta diversity per million T cells fell roughly linearly with age, and a significant reduction was already apparent by age around 40. There was a strong correlation between observed TCR beta diversity and the percentage of naive T cells measured by flow cytometry. Compared with the aged group, the long-lived group had more naive CD4+ T cells, fewer expanded clones and increased TCR diversity, a pattern suggesting age selection. Because profiling used bulk unsorted PBMCs, naive and antigen-experienced compartments could not be compared conclusively. Estimates of total diversity based on one million sequenced T cells were regarded as lower bounds and as underestimates.

Sequenced: blood. The sequence came from a man aged 18-30 years in good health. The rearranged chain carries TRBV27 and TRBJ2-7; the D region is possibly TRBD1 or TRBD2, each matching across 6 bases. For the CDR3, the sequence is CAIALTGRNEQYF. The DNA reads as follows: TGTGCCATCGCCCTAACAGGGAGGAACGAGCAGTACTTC.